The clone carrying this TCR beta chain was observed a few times. The target antigen is unknown. A much larger clone is a single base away; this may be a read error. The sample originates from a study of blood T cells in healthy people across ages. At the level of the study: The template switching approach captured approximately one barcoded beta molecule for every two T cells.

The V gene's germline CDR1 is SGHRS and CDR2 YFSETQ. CDR3 length: 17 residues. Primers used in a second PCR of about 7 to 11 cycles were a sample-barcoded 5' primer and a J-beta primer mix. Tagging of each cDNA molecule was performed by a template-switch adaptor with 12 random nucleotides. From the 5' RACE reads, TCRdb called clonotypes with MiXCR, one entry per CDR3 protein. The sample carries 590,000 or so distinct CDR3 sequences, 25% to 35% recorded once. Study-wide results and limits: The study found more naive CD4+ cells and higher diversity in long-lived than aged donors.

The TCR comes from a woman of 80 years or more in good health. J is TRBJ2-6 and V is TRBV5-1; 11 bases line up with TRBD1. The sequenced sample consisted of blood. CDR3 bases: TGCGCCGGCAGGAGGACAGGGGGCATAGAAGGGGCCAACGTCCTGACTTTC. Protein: CAGRRTGGIEGANVLTF.